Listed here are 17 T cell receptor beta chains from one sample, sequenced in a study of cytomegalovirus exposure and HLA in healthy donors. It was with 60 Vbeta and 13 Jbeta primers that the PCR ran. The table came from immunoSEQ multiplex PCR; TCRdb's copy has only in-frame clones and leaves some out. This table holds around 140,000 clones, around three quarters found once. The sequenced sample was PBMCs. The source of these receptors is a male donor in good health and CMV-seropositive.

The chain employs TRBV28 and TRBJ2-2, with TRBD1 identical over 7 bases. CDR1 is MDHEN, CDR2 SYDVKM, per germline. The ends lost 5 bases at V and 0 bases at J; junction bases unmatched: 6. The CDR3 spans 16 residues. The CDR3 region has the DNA TGTGCCAGCAGTCGGGTAGGGGGCGCGAACACCGGGGAGCTGTTTTTT. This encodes CASSRVGGANTGELFF.

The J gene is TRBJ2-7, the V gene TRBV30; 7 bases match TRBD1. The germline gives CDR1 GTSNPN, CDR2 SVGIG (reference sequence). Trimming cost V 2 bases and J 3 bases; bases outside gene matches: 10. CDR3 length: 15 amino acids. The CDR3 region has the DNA TGTGCCTGGAGTCCCCCCTGGGACAGCTACTACGAGCAGTACTTC. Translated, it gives CAWSPPWDSYYEQYF.

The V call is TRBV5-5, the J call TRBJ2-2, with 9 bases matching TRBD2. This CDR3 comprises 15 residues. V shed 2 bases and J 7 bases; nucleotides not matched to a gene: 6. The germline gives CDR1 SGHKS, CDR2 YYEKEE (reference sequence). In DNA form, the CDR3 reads TGTGCCAGCAGCTTTTTAGCGGGAGCAGACGGGGAGCTGTTTTTT. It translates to CASSFLAGADGELFF.

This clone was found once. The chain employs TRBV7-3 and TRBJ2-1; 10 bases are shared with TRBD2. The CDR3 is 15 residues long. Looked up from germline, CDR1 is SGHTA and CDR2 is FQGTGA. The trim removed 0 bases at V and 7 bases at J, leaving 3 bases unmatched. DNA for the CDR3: TGTGCCAGCAGCTTAACGTCTAGCGGGAGAAATGAGCAGTTCTTC. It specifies CASSLTSSGRNEQFF.

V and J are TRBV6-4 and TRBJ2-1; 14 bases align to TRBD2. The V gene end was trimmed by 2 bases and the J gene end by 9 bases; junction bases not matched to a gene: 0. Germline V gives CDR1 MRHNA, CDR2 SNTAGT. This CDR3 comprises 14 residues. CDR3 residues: CASSDGTSGSEQFF. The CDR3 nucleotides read TGTGCCAGCAGTGACGGGACTAGCGGGAGTGAGCAGTTCTTC.

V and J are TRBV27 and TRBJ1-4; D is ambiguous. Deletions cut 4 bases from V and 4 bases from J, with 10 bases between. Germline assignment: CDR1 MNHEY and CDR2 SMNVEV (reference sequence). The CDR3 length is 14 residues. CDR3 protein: CASSWHRDNEKLFF. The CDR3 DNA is TGTGCCAGCAGTTGGCACAGAGATAATGAAAAACTGTTTTTT.

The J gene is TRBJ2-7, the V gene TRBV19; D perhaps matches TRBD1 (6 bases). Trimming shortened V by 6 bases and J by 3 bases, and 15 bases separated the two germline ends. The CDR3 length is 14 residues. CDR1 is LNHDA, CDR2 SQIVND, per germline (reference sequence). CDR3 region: CASSPDRWGYEQYF. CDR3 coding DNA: TGTGCCAGTAGCCCTGACAGGTGGGGCTACGAGCAGTACTTC.

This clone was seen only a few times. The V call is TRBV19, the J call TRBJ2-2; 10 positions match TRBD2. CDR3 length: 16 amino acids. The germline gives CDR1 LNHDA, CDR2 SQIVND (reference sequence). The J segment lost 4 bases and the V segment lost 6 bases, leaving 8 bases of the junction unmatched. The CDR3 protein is CASSLPSGGPTGELFF. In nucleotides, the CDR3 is TGTGCCAGTAGCTTGCCTAGCGGGGGCCCCACCGGGGAGCTGTTTTTT.

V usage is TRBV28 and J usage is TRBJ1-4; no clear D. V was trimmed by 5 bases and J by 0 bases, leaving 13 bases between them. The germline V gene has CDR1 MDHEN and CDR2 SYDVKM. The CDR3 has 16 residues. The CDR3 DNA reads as TGTGCCAGCAGTCCACGAGATGGTGCAACTAATGAAAAACTGTTTTTT. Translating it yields CASSPRDGATNEKLFF.

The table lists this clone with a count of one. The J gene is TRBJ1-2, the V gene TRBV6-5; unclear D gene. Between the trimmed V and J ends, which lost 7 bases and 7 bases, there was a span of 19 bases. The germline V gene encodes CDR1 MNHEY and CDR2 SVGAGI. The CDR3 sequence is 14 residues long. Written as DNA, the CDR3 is TGTGCCAGCACCGCCATCTCCGCGGGAACTGGCTACACCTTC. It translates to CASTAISAGTGYTF.

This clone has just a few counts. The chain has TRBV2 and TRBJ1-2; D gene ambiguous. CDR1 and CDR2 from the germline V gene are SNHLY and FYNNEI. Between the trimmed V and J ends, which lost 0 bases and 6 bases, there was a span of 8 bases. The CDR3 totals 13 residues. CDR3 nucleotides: TGTGCCAGCAGTGAAGCGCGGACTAATGGCTACACCTTC. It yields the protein CASSEARTNGYTF.

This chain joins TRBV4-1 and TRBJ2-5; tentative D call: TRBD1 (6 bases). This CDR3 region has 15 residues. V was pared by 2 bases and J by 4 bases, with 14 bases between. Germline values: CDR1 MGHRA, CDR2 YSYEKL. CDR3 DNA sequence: TGCGCCAGCAGCCAACCTGGACAGCGACTAGAGACCCAGTACTTC. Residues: CASSQPGQRLETQYF.

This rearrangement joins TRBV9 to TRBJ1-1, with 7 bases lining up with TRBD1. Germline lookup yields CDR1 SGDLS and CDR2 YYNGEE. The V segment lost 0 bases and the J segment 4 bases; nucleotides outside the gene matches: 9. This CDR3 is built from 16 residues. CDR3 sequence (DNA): TGTGCCAGCAGCGTAGTTATGCGGGCAGGGGGCACTGAAGCTTTCTTT. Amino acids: CASSVVMRAGGTEAFF. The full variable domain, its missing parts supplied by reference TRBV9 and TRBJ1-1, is DSGVTQTPKHLITATGQRVTLRCSPRSGDLSVYWYQQSLDQGLQFLIQYYNGEERAKGNILERFSAQQFPDLHSELNLSSLELGDSALYFCASSVVMRAGGTEAFFGQGTRLTVV.

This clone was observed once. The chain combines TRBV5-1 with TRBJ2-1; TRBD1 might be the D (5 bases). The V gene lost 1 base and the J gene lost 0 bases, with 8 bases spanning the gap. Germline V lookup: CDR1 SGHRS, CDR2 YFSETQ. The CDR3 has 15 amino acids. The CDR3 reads CASSLQGSSYNEQFF. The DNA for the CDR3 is TGCGCCAGCAGCTTGCAGGGTAGCTCCTACAATGAGCAGTTCTTC.

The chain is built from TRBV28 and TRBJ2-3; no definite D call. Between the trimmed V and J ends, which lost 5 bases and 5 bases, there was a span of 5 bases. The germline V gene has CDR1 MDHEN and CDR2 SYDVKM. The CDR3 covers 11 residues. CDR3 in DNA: TGTGCCAGCAGTACTCAAGATACGCAGTATTTT. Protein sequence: CASSTQDTQYF.

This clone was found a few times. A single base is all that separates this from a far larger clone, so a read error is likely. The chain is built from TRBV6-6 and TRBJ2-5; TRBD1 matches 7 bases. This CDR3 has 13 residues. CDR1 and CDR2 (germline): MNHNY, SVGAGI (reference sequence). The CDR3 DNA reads TGTGCCAGCAGTGGGACAGAGCAAGGGACCCAGTACTTC. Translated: CASSGTEQGTQYF.

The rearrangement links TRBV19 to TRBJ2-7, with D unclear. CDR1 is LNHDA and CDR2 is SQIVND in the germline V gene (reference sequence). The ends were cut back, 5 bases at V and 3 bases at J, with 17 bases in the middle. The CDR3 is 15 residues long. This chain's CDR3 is CASSPRPSAYYEQYF. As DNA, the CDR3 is TGTGCCAGTAGTCCCAGACCGAGCGCCTACTACGAGCAGTACTTC.